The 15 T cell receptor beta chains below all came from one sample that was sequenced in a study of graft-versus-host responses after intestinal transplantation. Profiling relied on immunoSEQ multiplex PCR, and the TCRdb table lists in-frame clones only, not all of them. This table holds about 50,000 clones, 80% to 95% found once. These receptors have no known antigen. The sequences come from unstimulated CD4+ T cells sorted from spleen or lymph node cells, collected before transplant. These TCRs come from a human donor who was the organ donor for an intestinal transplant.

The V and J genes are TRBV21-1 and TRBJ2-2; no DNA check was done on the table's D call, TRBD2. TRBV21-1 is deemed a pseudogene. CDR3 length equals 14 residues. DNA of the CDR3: TGTGCCAGCAGACTAGCGGGAGACACCGGGGAGCTGTTTTTT. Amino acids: CASRLAGDTGELFF.

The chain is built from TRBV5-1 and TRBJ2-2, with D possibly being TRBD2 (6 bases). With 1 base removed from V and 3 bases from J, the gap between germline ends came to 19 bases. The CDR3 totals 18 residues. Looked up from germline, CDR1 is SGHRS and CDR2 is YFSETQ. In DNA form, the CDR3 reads TGCGCCAGCAGCTTGCCCGGGCGAGCGGGTCGGGACACCGGGGAGCTGTTTTTT. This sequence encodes CASSLPGRAGRDTGELFF.

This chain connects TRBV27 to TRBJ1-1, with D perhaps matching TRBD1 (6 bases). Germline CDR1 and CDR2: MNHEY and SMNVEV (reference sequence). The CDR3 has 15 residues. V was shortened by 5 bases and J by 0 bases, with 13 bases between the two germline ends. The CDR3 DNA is TGTGCCAGCAGTCTCGACAGGCTTATGAACACTGAAGCTTTCTTT. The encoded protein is CASSLDRLMNTEAFF.

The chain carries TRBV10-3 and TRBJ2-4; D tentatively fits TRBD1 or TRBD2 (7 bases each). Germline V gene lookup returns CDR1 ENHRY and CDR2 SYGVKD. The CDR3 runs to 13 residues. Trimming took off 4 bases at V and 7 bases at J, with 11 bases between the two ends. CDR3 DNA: TGTGCCATCAGTGGGGAGGGGGCGAACATTCAGTACTTC. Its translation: CAISGEGANIQYF.

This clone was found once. The CDR3 protein is CASSFSGLNTGELFF. The CDR3 DNA follows: TGTGCCAGCAGCTTCAGCGGACTAAACACCGGGGAGCTGTTTTTT. This chain links TRBV7-2 with TRBJ2-2; a possible D gene is TRBD2 (6 bases). Trimming cost V 3 bases and J 2 bases, with 10 bases left between them. CDR1 is SGHTA and CDR2 is FQGNSA in the germline V gene. CDR3 length equals 15 residues.

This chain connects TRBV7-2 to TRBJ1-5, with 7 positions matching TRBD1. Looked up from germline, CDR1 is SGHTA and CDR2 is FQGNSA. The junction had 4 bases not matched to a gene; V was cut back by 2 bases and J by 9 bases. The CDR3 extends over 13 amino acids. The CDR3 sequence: CASSLRQGWPQHF. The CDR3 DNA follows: TGTGCCAGCAGCTTACGACAGGGCTGGCCCCAGCATTTT.

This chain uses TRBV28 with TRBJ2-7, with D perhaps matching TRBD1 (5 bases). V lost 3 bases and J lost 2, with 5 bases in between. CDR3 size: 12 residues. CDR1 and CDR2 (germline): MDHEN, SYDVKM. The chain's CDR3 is CASSLDTYEQYF. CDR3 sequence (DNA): TGTGCCAGCAGTTTGGACACCTACGAGCAGTACTTC.

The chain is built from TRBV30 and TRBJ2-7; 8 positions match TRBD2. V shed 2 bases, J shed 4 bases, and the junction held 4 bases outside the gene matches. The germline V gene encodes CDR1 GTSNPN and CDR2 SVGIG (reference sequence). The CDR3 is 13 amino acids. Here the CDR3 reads CAWSPGLVYEQYF. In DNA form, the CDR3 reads TGTGCCTGGAGTCCGGGACTAGTTTACGAGCAGTACTTC.

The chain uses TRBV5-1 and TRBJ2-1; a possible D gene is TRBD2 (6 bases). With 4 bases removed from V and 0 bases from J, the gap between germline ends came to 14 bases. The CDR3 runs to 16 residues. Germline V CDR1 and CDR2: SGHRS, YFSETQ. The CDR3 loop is CASSPRLGFSYNEQFF. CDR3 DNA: TGCGCCAGCAGCCCACGACTAGGGTTCTCCTACAATGAGCAGTTCTTC.

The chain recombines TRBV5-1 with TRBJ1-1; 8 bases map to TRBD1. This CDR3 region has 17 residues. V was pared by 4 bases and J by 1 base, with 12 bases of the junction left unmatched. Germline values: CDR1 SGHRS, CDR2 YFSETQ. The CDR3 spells CASSVRGTGYGNTEAFF. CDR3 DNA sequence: TGCGCCAGCAGCGTACGGGGGACAGGTTACGGGAACACTGAAGCTTTCTTT.

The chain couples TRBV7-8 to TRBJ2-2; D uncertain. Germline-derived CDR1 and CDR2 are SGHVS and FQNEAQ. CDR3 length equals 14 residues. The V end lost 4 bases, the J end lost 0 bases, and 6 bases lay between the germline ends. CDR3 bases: TGTGCCAGCAGCTCCACTACGAACACCGGGGAGCTGTTTTTT. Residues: CASSSTTNTGELFF. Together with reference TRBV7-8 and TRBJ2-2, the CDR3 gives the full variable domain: GAGVSQSPRYKVAKRGQDVALRCDPISGHVSLFWYQQALGQGPEFLTYFQNEAQLDKSGLPSDRFFAERPEGSVSTLKIQRTQQEDSAVYLCASSSTTNTGELFFGEGSRLTVL.

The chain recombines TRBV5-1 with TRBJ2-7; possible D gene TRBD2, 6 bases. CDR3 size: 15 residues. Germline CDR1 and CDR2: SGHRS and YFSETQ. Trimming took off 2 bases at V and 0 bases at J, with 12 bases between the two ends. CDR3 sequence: CASSFRDLFSYEQYF. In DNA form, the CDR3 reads TGCGCCAGCAGCTTCCGGGACTTATTCTCCTACGAGCAGTACTTC.

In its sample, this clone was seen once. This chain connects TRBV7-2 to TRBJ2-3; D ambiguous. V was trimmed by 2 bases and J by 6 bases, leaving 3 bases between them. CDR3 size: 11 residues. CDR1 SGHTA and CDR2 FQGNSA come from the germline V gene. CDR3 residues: CASSLWDTQYF. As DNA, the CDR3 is TGTGCCAGCAGCTTATGGGATACGCAGTATTTT.

The CDR3 sequence: CASSSLRQGGNTGELFF. The CDR3 DNA follows: TGTGCCAGCAGCTCCCTTCGGCAGGGCGGAAACACCGGGGAGCTGTTTTTT. This sequence joins TRBV7-9 and TRBJ2-2; D possibly corresponds to TRBD1 (5 bases). The germline V gene has CDR1 SEHNR and CDR2 FQNEAQ (reference sequence). The CDR3 consists of 17 residues. Trimming shortened V by 4 bases and J by 2 bases, and 17 bases separated the two germline ends.

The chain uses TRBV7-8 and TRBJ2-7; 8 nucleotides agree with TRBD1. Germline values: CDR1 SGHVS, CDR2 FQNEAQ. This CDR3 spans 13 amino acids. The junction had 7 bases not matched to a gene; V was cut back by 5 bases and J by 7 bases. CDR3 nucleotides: TGTGCCAGCAGCCTGGACAGGGCAGGGGAGCAGTACTTC. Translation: CASSLDRAGEQYF.